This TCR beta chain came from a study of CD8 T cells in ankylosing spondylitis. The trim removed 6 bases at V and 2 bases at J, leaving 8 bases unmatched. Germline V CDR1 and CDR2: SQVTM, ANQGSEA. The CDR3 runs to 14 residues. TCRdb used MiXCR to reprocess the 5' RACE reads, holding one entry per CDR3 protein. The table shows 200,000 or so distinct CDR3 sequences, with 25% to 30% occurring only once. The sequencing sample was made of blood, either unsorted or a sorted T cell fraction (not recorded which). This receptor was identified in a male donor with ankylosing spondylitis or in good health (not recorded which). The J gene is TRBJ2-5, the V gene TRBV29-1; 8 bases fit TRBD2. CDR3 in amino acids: CSVESRLAQETQYF. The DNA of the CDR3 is TGCAGCGTAGAGAGCAGACTAGCGCAAGAGACCCAGTACTTC.